A selection of T cell receptor beta chains follows, all from one sample in a study of cytomegalovirus exposure and HLA in healthy donors. This table comes from immunoSEQ multiplex PCR, and its TCRdb copy is limited to in-frame clones, with some not included. This table holds some 150,000 clones, approximately 77% found once. Material for sequencing was PBMCs. Receptor source: a woman aged 40 to 50 in good health and CMV-seronegative. Each CDR3 is given with its conserved first and last residue. Fields, in order: J gene, V gene, D gene, clone size, CDR3 DNA, CDR3 protein. A D gene is named only where the DNA matches it firmly. The size of a clone is reported for some rows only, either as once, few or many, or as a class for expanded clones.

>TRBJ2-7|TRBV5-4|TRBD1|few
TGTGCCAGCAGCTTCAGACAGGGGGACGCTAAGTACTACGAGCAGTACTTC
CASSFRQGDAKYYEQYF
>TRBJ1-4|TRBV19|NA|NA
TGTGCCAGTAGACACACCGCAACTAATGAAAAACTGTTTTTT
CASRHTATNEKLFF
>TRBJ1-5|TRBV5-1|TRBD1|NA
TGCGCCAGCAGCCCGGGGACAGGGGGCATCAACCAGCCCCAGCATTTT
CASSPGTGGINQPQHF
>TRBJ1-2|TRBV6-6|TRBD1|NA
TGTGCCAGCACCCCAACAAGGCAGGGGGATGGCTACACCTTC
CASTPTRQGDGYTF
>TRBJ1-1|TRBV9|NA|NA
TGTGCCAGCAGCGTAGCTGGCAGTTTTAACACTGAAGCTTTCTTT
CASSVAGSFNTEAFF
>TRBJ1-1|TRBV10-2|TRBD1|NA
TGCGCCAGCAGTGGGACAGGGCTCATGAACACTGAAGCTTTCTTT
CASSGTGLMNTEAFF
>TRBJ1-2|TRBV7-9|NA|NA
TGTGCCAGCATCCAACAGGGTTCTTATTATGGCTACACCTTC
CASIQQGSYYGYTF
>TRBJ1-1|TRBV6-5|NA|NA
TGTGCCAGCAGTTCCGCGAGGGTCTCCATGAACACTGAAGCTTTCTTT
CASSSARVSMNTEAFF
>TRBJ1-1|TRBV28|NA|few
TGTGCCAGCAGTCCTAGTACGTACACTGAAGCTTTCTTT
CASSPSTYTEAFF
>TRBJ1-2|TRBV27|NA|NA
TGTGCCAGCAGTTTGGTAGGGAGCTATGGCTACACCTTC
CASSLVGSYGYTF
>TRBJ1-1|TRBV29-1|TRBD1|NA
TGCAGCGTTGCGGGACAGATGAACACTGAAGCTTTCTTT
CSVAGQMNTEAFF
>TRBJ2-5|TRBV20-1|NA|NA
TGCAGTGCTACGTTTAACCAGTACTTC
CSATFNQYF
>TRBJ1-1|TRBV7-8|NA|NA
TGTGCCAGCAGCTTAGCTCTAATACAGCCAGGGAACACTGAAGCTTTCTTT
CASSLALIQPGNTEAFF
>TRBJ1-1|TRBV5-1|NA|NA
TGCGCCAGCAGCTTGGCAGCAGGGAACACTGAAGCTTTCTTT
CASSLAAGNTEAFF
>TRBJ1-6|TRBV5-1|TRBD1|NA
TGCGCCAGCAGCACAGGACAGGGAGGCTATAATTCACCCCTCCACTTT
CASSTGQGGYNSPLHF
>TRBJ2-7|TRBV4-2|TRBD2|NA
TGTGCCAGCAGCCAATTCCTCGGGACTAGCGGGGGCTACGAGCAGTACTTC
CASSQFLGTSGGYEQYF
>TRBJ2-3|TRBV5-1|NA|NA
TGCGCCAGCAGCTTGGTACAGCTCACAGATACGCAGTATTTT
CASSLVQLTDTQYF
>TRBJ1-5|TRBV6-1|TRBD1|NA
TGTGCCAGCAGTGATTGGACAGGGAGCAATAATCAGCCCCAGCATTTT
CASSDWTGSNNQPQHF
>TRBJ1-4|TRBV29-1|NA|NA
TGCAGCGTTGAAGATAACGGTGAAAAACTGTTTTTT
CSVEDNGEKLFF
>TRBJ2-5|TRBV7-3|NA|once
TGTGCCAGCAGCCCCCGGCCGGGCCAAGAGACCCAGTACTTC
CASSPRPGQETQYF
>TRBJ2-7|TRBV29-1|TRBD2|NA
TGCAGCGTGGGGGGGGTTCCGTCCCGGGAATACGAGCAGTACTTC
CSVGGVPSREYEQYF
>TRBJ1-1|TRBV6-5|NA|NA
TGTGCCAGCACCCCCGGGGGGAGCACTGAAGCTTTCTTT
CASTPGGSTEAFF
>TRBJ1-1|TRBV11-2|NA|NA
TGTGCCAGCAGCTTAGCCGGAAGGAGACAGTGGGCTTTCTTT
CASSLAGRRQWAFF
>TRBJ2-1|TRBV7-2|TRBD2|once
TGTGCCAGCAGCTTAGGTCAAGCGGGGGGGCAGTTCTTC
CASSLGQAGGQFF
>TRBJ1-1|TRBV18|NA|NA
TGTGCCAGCTCACCCATACAGGAAAACACTGAAGCTTTCTTT
CASSPIQENTEAFF
>TRBJ1-1|TRBV25-1|NA|NA
TGTGCCAGCAGTCCGACAGCAGCCTGGAACACTGAAGCTTTCTTT
CASSPTAAWNTEAFF
>TRBJ2-1|TRBV14|NA|NA
TGTGCCAGCAGCCCCCAGGGTTTTAATCAGTTCTTC
CASSPQGFNQFF
>TRBJ1-1|TRBV6-6|NA|few
TGTGCCAGCAGTTACTCGAGCGGCTTGTCGAACACTGAAGCTTTCTTT
CASSYSSGLSNTEAFF
>TRBJ1-5|TRBV5-1|NA|NA
TGCGCCAGCAGCTTGGACGGGATGCGCAATCAGCCCCAGCATTTT
CASSLDGMRNQPQHF
>TRBJ1-2|TRBV6-5|TRBD1|NA
TGTGCCAGCAGGCAGGGGGCGGAGGGGTACACCTTC
CASRQGAEGYTF
>TRBJ1-1|TRBV5-6|TRBD1|NA
TGTGCCAGCAGCCAACAGGGGTGTGAAGCTTTCTTT
CASSQQGCEAFF
>TRBJ1-2|TRBV7-3|NA|NA
TGTGCCAGCAGCCTCCAGGGTTCCGGCAATGGCTACACCTTC
CASSLQGSGNGYTF
>TRBJ2-7|TRBV4-3|NA|NA
TGCGCCAGCAGCCAGGACTCGGACAGAGCCTACGAGCAGTACTTC
CASSQDSDRAYEQYF
>TRBJ2-7|TRBV9|NA|NA
TGTGCCAGCAGCGTAGGTGACATTACATTGTACGAGCAGCACTTC
CASSVGDITLYEQHF
>TRBJ1-4|TRBV19|TRBD1|NA
TGTGCCAGTCGCCGGGACAGGGCTGAAAAACTGTTTTTT
CASRRDRAEKLFF
>TRBJ1-4|TRBV30|NA|NA
TGTGCCTGGAGTGCTGAACTGATTACTAAACTGTTTTTT
CAWSAELITKLFF
>TRBJ2-1|TRBV10-3|TRBD2|NA
TGTGCCATCAGCGCTAGCGGGGGGGCAGGTGAGCAGTTCTTC
CAISASGGAGEQFF
>TRBJ2-2|TRBV30|NA|NA
TGTGCCTGGACCGGGAACACCGGGGAGCTGTTTTTT
CAWTGNTGELFF
>TRBJ1-5|TRBV6-1|NA|NA
TGTGCCACGTCGGACAGACGCAATCAGCCCCAGCATTTT
CATSDRRNQPQHF
>TRBJ2-2|TRBV6-5|NA|NA
TGTGCCAGCAGCTGGAGGGGCGACACCGGGGAGCTGTTTTTT
CASSWRGDTGELFF
>TRBJ1-3|TRBV6-5|NA|NA
TGTGCCAGCACCCCACATCCTGGAAACACCATATATTTT
CASTPHPGNTIYF
>TRBJ2-5|TRBV10-1|TRBD1|NA
TGCGCCAGCAGTGGGGACAGTCGGGGAAGGGAGACCCAGTACTTC
CASSGDSRGRETQYF
>TRBJ2-7|TRBV4-1|NA|NA
TGCGCCAGCAGCCAAGAAGGTATGGGTCGGGTCGGCTCCTACGAGCAGTACTTC
CASSQEGMGRVGSYEQYF
>TRBJ2-1|TRBV6-1|TRBD2|NA
TGTGCCAGCAGGGTAGCGGGGGCCAACTACAATGAGCAGTTCTTC
CASRVAGANYNEQFF
>TRBJ1-2|TRBV27|NA|NA
TGTGCCAGCAGTTTCGATAGAACGGGGAGAGGCTACACCTTC
CASSFDRTGRGYTF
>TRBJ1-2|TRBV29-1|TRBD1|NA
TGCAGCACAACGGGGACAGTGACTAACTATGGCTACACCTTC
CSTTGTVTNYGYTF
>TRBJ2-3|TRBV6-5|TRBD2|NA
TGTGCCAGCAGTTACCCCGGGGGGGCAGATACGCAGTATTTT
CASSYPGGADTQYF
>TRBJ1-5|TRBV6-6|NA|NA
TGTGCCAGCAGTTCTAGTTTGGACAATCAGCCCCAGCATTTT
CASSSSLDNQPQHF
>TRBJ2-2|TRBV28|NA|NA
TGTGCCAGCAGCCCGGGATCTACGAACACCGGGGAGCTGTTTTTT
CASSPGSTNTGELFF
>TRBJ1-2|TRBV5-1|TRBD1|once
TGCGCCAGCAGAGGGGGCAGTTCCTTCGACTACACCTTC
CASRGGSSFDYTF
>TRBJ2-2|TRBV7-6|TRBD1|NA
TGTGCCAGCAGCTCGATACAGGGGAAGGCCGGGGAGCTGTTTTTT
CASSSIQGKAGELFF
>TRBJ1-4|TRBV7-8|NA|NA
TGTGCCAGCAGCGCGCGCGTAGGACTTAATGAAAAACTGTTTTTT
CASSARVGLNEKLFF